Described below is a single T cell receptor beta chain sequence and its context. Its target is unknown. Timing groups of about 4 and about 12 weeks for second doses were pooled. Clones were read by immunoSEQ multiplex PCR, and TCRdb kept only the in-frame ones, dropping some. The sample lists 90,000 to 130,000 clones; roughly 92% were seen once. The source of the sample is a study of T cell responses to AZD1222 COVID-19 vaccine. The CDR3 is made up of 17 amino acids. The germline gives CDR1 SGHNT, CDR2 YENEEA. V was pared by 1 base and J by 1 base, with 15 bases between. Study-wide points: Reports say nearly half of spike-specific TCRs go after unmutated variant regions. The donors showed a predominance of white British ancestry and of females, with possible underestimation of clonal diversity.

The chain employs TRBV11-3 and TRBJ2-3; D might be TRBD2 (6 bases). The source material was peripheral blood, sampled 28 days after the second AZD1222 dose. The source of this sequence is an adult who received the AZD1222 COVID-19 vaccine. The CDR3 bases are TGTGCCAGCAGCTTAGCCTCACGGGGCGGGGGCACAGATACGCAGTATTTT. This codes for CASSLASRGGGTDTQYF.